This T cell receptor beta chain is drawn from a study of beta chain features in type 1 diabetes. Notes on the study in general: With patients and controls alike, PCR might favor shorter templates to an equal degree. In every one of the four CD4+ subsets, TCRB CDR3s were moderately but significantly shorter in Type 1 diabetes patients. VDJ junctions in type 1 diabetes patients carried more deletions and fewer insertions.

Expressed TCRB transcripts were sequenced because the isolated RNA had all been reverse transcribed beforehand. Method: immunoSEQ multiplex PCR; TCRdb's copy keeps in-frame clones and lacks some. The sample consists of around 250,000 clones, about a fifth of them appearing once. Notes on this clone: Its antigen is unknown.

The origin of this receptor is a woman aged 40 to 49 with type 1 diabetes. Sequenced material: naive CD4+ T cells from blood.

The CDR3 reads CASSSQDGIDTYEQYF. The CDR3 nucleotides are TGTGCCAGCAGTTCGCAAGACGGGATAGACACCTACGAGCAGTACTTC. The chain uses TRBV6-6 and TRBJ2-7; TRBD2 might be the D (5 bases). Germline values: CDR1 MNHNY, CDR2 SVGAGI (reference sequence). This CDR3 comprises 16 residues. Deletions cut 4 bases from V and 2 bases from J, with 18 bases between.